The 31 T cell receptor beta chains listed next were all sequenced from one sample in a study of vaccination and CD4 T cells after COVID-19. Cultured CD4+ T cell DNA underwent sequencing with the Oncomine TCR Beta short-read assay. Using its own MiXCR run on the PCR reads, TCRdb lists one record per CDR3 protein. This table has 13,000 or so distinct CDR3 sequences, 60% appearing once. These receptors lack a known antigen. The treatment here: approximately 9-day PBMC culture with coronavirus spike peptide pools or control peptides (ViraFEST assay). The sample consisted of CD4+ T cells from blood, cultured in vitro. These receptors were taken from a human donor who had recovered from COVID-19.

The chain is built from TRBV7-2 and TRBJ2-3; 9 bases line up with TRBD2. The CDR3 runs to 16 residues. The ends lost 4 bases at V and 1 base at J; junction bases unmatched: 6. The germline gives CDR1 SGHTA, CDR2 FQGNSA. The CDR3 spells CASSYHSGRGTDTQYF. In nucleotides, the CDR3 is TGTGCCAGCAGCTACCATAGCGGGAGAGGCACAGATACGCAGTATTTT.

The rearrangement uses TRBV5-4 and TRBJ2-1; 7 bases are shared with TRBD1. The trim removed 1 base at V and 3 bases at J, leaving 4 bases unmatched. The germline gives CDR1 SGHNT, CDR2 YYREEE (reference sequence). This CDR3 has 15 residues. Here the CDR3 DNA reads TGTGCCAGCAGCTTGTCACAGGGGTTCTACAATGAGCAGTTCTTC. The encoded protein is CASSLSQGFYNEQFF. Variable domain in full (rest from reference TRBV5-4 and TRBJ2-1): ETGVTQSPTHLIKTRGQQVTLRCSSQSGHNTVSWYQQALGQGPQFIFQYYREEENGRGNFPPRFSGLQFPNYSSELNVNALELDDSALYLCASSLSQGFYNEQFFGPGTRLTVL.

V gene TRBV20-1 combines with J gene TRBJ2-3, with D perhaps TRBD2 (6 bases). V gave up 2 bases and J gave up 0 bases, with 12 bases separating them. This CDR3 spans 15 amino acids. The germline gives CDR1 DFQATT, CDR2 SNEGSKA (reference sequence). CDR3 nucleotides: TGCAGTGCTAGAAGTCCGGGGGAGAGCACAGATACGCAGTATTTT. It codes for CSARSPGESTDTQYF.

CDR3 in DNA: TGTGCCAGCAGCCGAACCGACAGGAACCAAGAGACCCAGTACTTC. It encodes CASSRTDRNQETQYF. The chain is built from TRBV5-4 and TRBJ2-5, with D perhaps matching TRBD1 (6 bases). V was cut by 4 bases and J by 0 bases, with 13 bases left in between. The CDR3 extends over 15 amino acids. CDR1 and CDR2 from the germline V gene are SGHNT and YYREEE (reference sequence).

This chain links TRBV20-1 with TRBJ2-7, with 10 bases matching TRBD1. V lost 4 bases to trimming and J lost 3 bases; unmatched junction nucleotides: 3. Looked up from germline, CDR1 is DFQATT and CDR2 is SNEGSKA (reference sequence). The CDR3 contains 13 residues. The CDR3 reads CSAKGDRGYEQYF. CDR3 sequence (DNA): TGCAGTGCTAAAGGGGACAGGGGCTACGAGCAGTACTTC.

V is TRBV30 and J is TRBJ1-2, with D perhaps matching TRBD1 (6 bases). The length of the CDR3 is 16 residues. Germline V gene data show CDR1 as GTSNPN and CDR2 as SVGIG (reference sequence). Trimming took 8 bases from V and 4 from J, leaving 26 bases between them. The CDR3 region is CAARRGPYTGSYGYTF. The CDR3, as DNA: TGTGCCGCCCGGCGGGGGCCCTACACCGGATCCTATGGCTACACCTTC.

The chain has TRBV28 and TRBJ1-5; D unresolved. Germline assignment: CDR1 MDHEN and CDR2 SYDVKM. The CDR3 contains 13 residues. Deletions cut 2 bases from V and 4 bases from J, with 6 bases between. The CDR3 protein is CASSLDPNQPQHF. In DNA form, the CDR3 reads TGTGCCAGCAGTTTAGACCCTAATCAGCCCCAGCATTTT.

The chain employs TRBV2 and TRBJ1-5; no clear D gene. This CDR3 is built from 12 residues. V was cut by 5 bases and J by 5 bases, with 7 bases left in between. Germline V gives CDR1 SNHLY, CDR2 FYNNEI. Here the CDR3 DNA reads TGTGCCAGCAGTCCTGGGGATCAGCCCCAGCATTTT. This gives the protein CASSPGDQPQHF.

A few counts support this clonotype. This chain connects TRBV27 to TRBJ1-2, with D possibly being TRBD1 (5 bases). With 5 bases removed from V and 0 bases from J, the gap between germline ends came to 25 bases. From germline, CDR1 is MNHEY and CDR2 SMNVEV (reference sequence). The CDR3 is made up of 19 amino acids. The CDR3 loop reads CASSPTRYLRQSPNYGYTF. The CDR3 DNA is TGTGCCAGCAGTCCAACCCGCTACCTTAGACAGAGCCCTAACTATGGCTACACCTTC.

J is TRBJ2-7 and V is TRBV6-2 or TRBV6-3; D not resolved. Trimming stripped 6 bases from V and 0 bases from J, with 9 bases between. This CDR3 is built from 13 residues. Germline CDR1 reads MNHEY; CDR2 reads SVGEGT. CDR3 loop: CASRPPHSYEQYF. The CDR3 nucleotides are TGTGCCAGCAGACCCCCCCACTCCTACGAGCAGTACTTC.

There are a few counts of this clonotype. J is TRBJ1-1 and V is TRBV20-1, with no clear D. This CDR3 comprises 14 residues. Germline CDR1 DFQATT, CDR2 SNEGSKA (reference sequence). V shed 6 bases and J shed 1 base, with 15 bases lying between them. The CDR3 nucleotides read TGCAGTGCCCCCGATCCCAAGAGGAACACTGAAGCTTTCTTT. Translation: CSAPDPKRNTEAFF.

The genes are TRBV5-6 and TRBJ1-3, with 9 positions matching TRBD1. CDR1 SGHDT and CDR2 YYEEEE come from the germline V gene. The CDR3 length is 14 residues. V shed 3 bases, J shed 2 bases, and the junction held 0 bases outside the gene matches. The chain's CDR3 is CASSWDRAGNTIYF. The CDR3 region has the DNA TGTGCCAGCAGCTGGGACAGGGCTGGAAACACCATATATTTT.

The rearrangement links TRBV20-1 to TRBJ2-7; no reliable D call. Deletions cut 1 base from V and 5 bases from J, with 15 bases between. CDR1 is DFQATT, CDR2 SNEGSKA, per germline (reference sequence). This CDR3 is 14 amino acids long. The CDR3: CSARGAILVNEQYF. CDR3 in DNA: TGCAGTGCTAGAGGGGCGATTCTTGTGAACGAGCAGTACTTC.

This clonotype has only a few counts. The V call is TRBV6-5, the J call TRBJ2-3; either TRBD1 or TRBD2 may supply D (5 bases each). This CDR3 is built from 14 residues. V lost 2 bases, J lost 2 bases, and 8 bases lay in between. Per germline, CDR1 MNHEY and CDR2 SVGAGI. In nucleotides, the CDR3 is TGTGCCAGCAGTTACGGGACGTACACAGATACGCAGTATTTT. Encoded protein: CASSYGTYTDTQYF.

V is TRBV20-1 and J is TRBJ2-7; 7 bases fit TRBD1. The germline V gene encodes CDR1 DFQATT and CDR2 SNEGSKA (reference sequence). The J segment lost 4 bases and the V segment lost 6 bases, leaving 9 bases of the junction unmatched. The CDR3 sequence is 13 residues long. CDR3 region: CSAQRGDSYEQYF. The CDR3 DNA is TGCAGTGCGCAAAGAGGGGACAGTTACGAGCAGTACTTC.

The rearrangement joins TRBV20-1 to TRBJ2-7, with D perhaps matching TRBD1 (6 bases). In germline, CDR1 is DFQATT, CDR2 SNEGSKA (reference sequence). V gave up 1 base and J gave up 3 bases, with 19 bases separating them. The CDR3 runs 16 residues. CDR3 sequence: CSARGGSGQTGYEQYF. The CDR3 nucleotides are TGCAGTGCTAGAGGGGGGTCGGGCCAGACAGGCTACGAGCAGTACTTC.

A few counts support this clonotype. This chain joins TRBV7-2 and TRBJ2-3, with 8 nucleotides matching TRBD1. CDR3 length equals 15 residues. The V gene's germline CDR1 is SGHTA and CDR2 FQGNSA. Trimming took 1 base from V and 2 from J; bases not matched to a gene: 2. CDR3 sequence (DNA): TGTGCCAGCAGCTTAGGGACAGGGCACACAGATACGCAGTATTTT. Its protein product is CASSLGTGHTDTQYF.

The rearrangement uses TRBV6-5 and TRBJ2-2; 16 bases fit TRBD2. This CDR3 comprises 18 residues. V trimming: 0 bases; J trimming: 5 bases; junction bases outside the gene matches: 3. CDR1 is MNHEY and CDR2 is SVGAGI in the germline V gene. The CDR3 is CASSYSPGLAGGTGELFF. Here the CDR3 DNA reads TGTGCCAGCAGTTACTCTCCGGGACTAGCGGGAGGGACCGGGGAGCTGTTTTTT.

This CDR3 reads CASRQTRSDTQYF. CDR3 DNA sequence: TGTGCCAGCAGGCAGACTAGATCAGATACGCAGTATTTT. The chain is built from TRBV7-3 and TRBJ2-3; a possible D gene is TRBD2 (6 bases). V lost 6 bases and J lost 4, with 11 bases in between. This CDR3 has 13 amino acids. CDR1 is SGHTA, CDR2 FQGTGA, per germline. Based on the CDR3 plus reference TRBV7-3 and TRBJ2-3, the full variable domain is GAGVSQTPSNKVTEKGKYVELRCDPISGHTALYWYRQSLGQGPEFLIYFQGTGAADDSGLPNDRFFAVRPEGSVSTLKIQRTERGDSAVYLCASRQTRSDTQYFGPGTRLTVL.

V is TRBV7-9 and J is TRBJ2-4; no clear D. Germline V gives CDR1 SEHNR, CDR2 FQNEAQ (reference sequence). The CDR3 is 14 amino acids. V lost 1 base, J lost 1 base, and 5 bases lay in between. The CDR3 DNA reads as TGTGCCAGCAGCTTAGGCAGGGCCAAAAACATTCAGTACTTC. Its translation is CASSLGRAKNIQYF.

The V and J genes are TRBV6-2 or TRBV6-3 and TRBJ1-5; 8 bases fit TRBD1. The CDR3 extends over 13 amino acids. The trim removed 10 bases at V and 2 bases at J, leaving 4 bases unmatched. Germline V gene data show CDR1 as MNHEY and CDR2 as SVGEGT. The CDR3 DNA reads TGTGCCACAGGGGGCACCCGCAATCAGCCCCAGCATTTT. It translates to CATGGTRNQPQHF.

J is TRBJ1-6 and V is TRBV7-6, with D maybe TRBD1 (5 bases). The germline V gene encodes CDR1 SGHVS and CDR2 FNYEAQ. Trimming took off 0 bases at V and 8 bases at J, with 14 bases between the two ends. This CDR3 contains 16 residues. Here the CDR3 reads CASSLARRGGYSPLHF. CDR3 nucleotide sequence: TGTGCCAGCAGCTTAGCGAGGCGGGGCGGGTATTCACCCCTCCACTTT.

This chain joins TRBV6-1 and TRBJ1-4, with 7 bases aligning to TRBD1. Losses at the gene ends were 4 bases for V and 6 bases for J; bases not matched to a gene: 5. Looked up from germline, CDR1 is MNHNS and CDR2 is SASEGT. This CDR3 has 14 amino acids. The CDR3 here is CASSAWTGDEKLFF. CDR3 DNA: TGTGCCAGCAGTGCATGGACAGGCGATGAAAAACTGTTTTTT.

The chain recombines TRBV6-1 with TRBJ2-3, with D perhaps being TRBD1 or TRBD2 (6 bases each). The CDR3 is 16 residues long. Per germline, CDR1 MNHNS and CDR2 SASEGT. With 7 bases removed from V and 2 bases from J, the gap between germline ends came to 19 bases. CDR3 nucleotides: TGTGCCAGCACTACGGGGGCTAACGAGAACACAGATACGCAGTATTTT. Protein sequence: CASTTGANENTDTQYF.

With regard to this clonotype: The junction departs from germline at one end; a sequencing error may be responsible. Here the CDR3 DNA reads TGCAGTGTAATAGGACTATACGACAATGAGCGGTTCTTC. As protein: CSVIGLYDNERFF. V gene TRBV20-1 combines with J gene TRBJ2-1, with D perhaps TRBD2 (6 bases). The CDR3 is 13 amino acids. CDR1 DFQATT and CDR2 SNEGSKA come from the germline V gene (reference sequence).

This clonotype was detected only once. The chain uses TRBV7-8 and TRBJ2-7; TRBD1 might be the D (5 bases). Germline V lookup: CDR1 SGHVS, CDR2 FQNEAQ. This CDR3 contains 15 residues. V lost 0 bases and J 2 bases, leaving 11 bases between the germline ends. Here the CDR3 reads CASSLADSETYEQYF. The CDR3 DNA is TGTGCCAGCAGCTTAGCTGACAGCGAAACCTACGAGCAGTACTTC. The full variable domain, its missing parts supplied by reference TRBV7-8 and TRBJ2-7, is GAGVSQSPRYKVAKRGQDVALRCDPISGHVSLFWYQQALGQGPEFLTYFQNEAQLDKSGLPSDRFFAERPEGSVSTLKIQRTQQEDSAVYLCASSLADSETYEQYFGPGTRLTVT.

V is TRBV6-1 and J is TRBJ2-5; 14 bases agree with TRBD2. Germline CDR1 is MNHNS and CDR2 is SASEGT. Trimming cost V 7 bases and J 4 bases; bases outside gene matches: 5. The CDR3 extends over 15 amino acids. The CDR3 DNA sequence: TGTGCCAGCACCGGACTAGCGGGAGGTGGAGAGACCCAGTACTTC. The encoded protein is CASTGLAGGGETQYF.

The V and J genes are TRBV6-1 and TRBJ1-5, with 9 bases identical to TRBD1. Losses at the gene ends were 3 bases for V and 7 bases for J; bases not matched to a gene: 10. The CDR3 extends over 16 amino acids. The germline V gene encodes CDR1 MNHNS and CDR2 SASEGT. The chain's CDR3 is CASSEVGTGMGQPQHF. The CDR3 nucleotides are TGTGCCAGCAGTGAGGTGGGGACAGGGATGGGGCAGCCCCAGCATTTT.

The chain carries TRBV24-1 and TRBJ2-2; D unclear. CDR3 length: 13 amino acids. Per germline, CDR1 KGHDR and CDR2 SFDVKD. Trimming removed 3 bases from V and 4 bases from J, with 5 bases in between. The DNA for the CDR3 is TGTGCCACCAGTGATCGGGTCACCGGGGAGCTGTTTTTT. Its protein is CATSDRVTGELFF.

The chain joins TRBV6-5 to TRBJ2-5, with D unresolved. The V gene's germline CDR1 is MNHEY and CDR2 SVGAGI. V lost 2 bases to trimming and J lost 4 bases, with 5 bases between them. The CDR3 is 12 amino acids. The CDR3 loop is CASSYVRETQYF. In DNA, the CDR3 is TGTGCCAGCAGTTACGTAAGAGAGACCCAGTACTTC.

The V and J genes are TRBV7-6 and TRBJ2-5, with D possibly matching TRBD2 (5 bases). This CDR3 has 14 residues. Trimming left V 2 bases short and J 5 bases short, with 12 bases between. Germline V gene data show CDR1 as SGHVS and CDR2 as FNYEAQ. This CDR3 is CASSLRLAGETQYF. The CDR3 DNA is TGTGCCAGCAGCTTACGTCTAGCCGGGGAGACCCAGTACTTC. The full variable domain, completed using reference TRBV7-6 and TRBJ2-5, is GAGVSQSPRYKVTKRGQDVALRCDPISGHVSLYWYRQALGQGPEFLTYFNYEAQQDKSGLPNDRFSAERPEGSISTLTIQRTEQRDSAMYRCASSLRLAGETQYFGPGTRLLVL.